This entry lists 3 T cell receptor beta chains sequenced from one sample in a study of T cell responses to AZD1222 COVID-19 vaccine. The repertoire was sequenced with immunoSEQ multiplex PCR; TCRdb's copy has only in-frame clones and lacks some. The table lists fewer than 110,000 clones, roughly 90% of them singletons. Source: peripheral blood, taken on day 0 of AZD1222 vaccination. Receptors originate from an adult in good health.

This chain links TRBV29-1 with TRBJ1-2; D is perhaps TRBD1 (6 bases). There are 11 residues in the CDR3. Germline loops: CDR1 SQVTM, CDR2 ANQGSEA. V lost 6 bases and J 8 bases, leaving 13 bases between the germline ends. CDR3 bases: TGCAGCGTGGGGGGCTGGGGAGGCTACACCTTC. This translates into CSVGGWGGYTF.

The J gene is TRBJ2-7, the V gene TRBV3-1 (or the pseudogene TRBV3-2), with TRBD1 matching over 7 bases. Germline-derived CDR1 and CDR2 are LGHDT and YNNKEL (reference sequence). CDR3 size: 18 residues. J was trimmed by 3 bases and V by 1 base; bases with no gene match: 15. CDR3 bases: TGTGCCAGCAGCCAAGGCCTTGACAGGGAACCTGGTTACTACGAGCAGTACTTC. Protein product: CASSQGLDREPGYYEQYF.

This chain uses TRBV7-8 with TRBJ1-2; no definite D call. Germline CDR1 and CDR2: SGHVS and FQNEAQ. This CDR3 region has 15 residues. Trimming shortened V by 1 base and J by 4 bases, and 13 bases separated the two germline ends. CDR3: CASSLDGVGGYGYTF. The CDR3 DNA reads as TGTGCCAGCAGCTTAGACGGGGTGGGCGGCTATGGCTACACCTTC.